A selection of T cell receptor beta chains follows, all from one sample in a study of T-cell memory formation after mild COVID-19. Using its own MiXCR run on the 5' RACE reads, TCRdb lists one record per CDR3 protein. The data show 200,000 to 250,000 distinct CDR3 sequences, with about 11% seen just once and approximately 3% held by the top ten. The sequencing sample was made of PBMCs or a T cell subset sorted from them (not recorded which). These receptors were collected from a young man who had mild COVID-19 (a few samples of this study predate the infection). Cell type and time point are not known. The CDR3 runs from the conserved cysteine through the conserved F or W. A D gene is named only where the DNA matches it firmly. Some rows have no size entry. The others give once, few or many, or a class for an expanded clone.

clone_size j_call v_call d_call cdr3_aa cdr3_nt
. TRBJ1-1 TRBV21-1 . CASSKANREAFF TGTGCCAGCAGCAAAGCGAACCGTGAAGCTTTCTTT
. TRBJ2-1 TRBV7-2 TRBD2 CASRDLSSGGPALQFF TGTGCCAGCAGGGACCTCTCTAGCGGGGGGCCCGCCCTACAGTTCTTC
few TRBJ2-7 TRBV5-5 . CASSRFGAPIDEQYF TGTGCCAGCAGCCGATTCGGGGCTCCGATCGACGAGCAGTACTTC
many TRBJ2-3 TRBV5-1 . CASSLLTGTDTQYF TGCGCCAGCAGCTTGCTCACAGGCACAGATACGCAGTATTTT
few TRBJ2-1 TRBV7-2 TRBD2 CASSLASGAGAYNEQFF TGTGCCAGCAGCTTAGCGTCCGGAGCGGGGGCCTACAATGAGCAGTTCTTC
. TRBJ1-3 TRBV20-1 . CSSMGGAGNTIYF TGCAGCTCGATGGGGGGCGCTGGAAACACCATATATTTT
few TRBJ2-7 TRBV28 . CASSSPPTVEQYF TGTGCCAGCAGTTCGCCGCCGACAGTCGAGCAGTACTTC
few TRBJ2-7 TRBV7-6 . CASSLEEGNEQYF TGTGCCAGCAGCTTAGAGGAAGGGAACGAGCAGTACTTC
few TRBJ1-2 TRBV10-3 . CAIRGRRIDYGYTF TGTGCCATCAGGGGTCGAAGGATCGACTATGGCTACACCTTC
. TRBJ2-3 TRBV20-1 TRBD2 CSAPQGWRGGTDTQYF TGCAGTGCTCCCCAAGGGTGGCGGGGGGGCACAGATACGCAGTATTTT
few TRBJ2-1 TRBV2 . CASREFLNEQFF TGTGCCAGCCGGGAGTTTTTGAATGAGCAGTTCTTC
few TRBJ2-3 TRBV5-1 . CASSSEGRPDTQYF TGCGCCAGCAGCTCCGAGGGTCGCCCAGATACGCAGTATTTT
many TRBJ2-2 TRBV7-2 . CASSLMNPGITGELFF TGTGCCAGCAGCTTAATGAACCCGGGTATAACCGGGGAGCTGTTTTTT
many TRBJ1-5 TRBV5-1 . CASSLPRPVDQPQHF TGCGCCAGCAGCTTGCCAAGACCGGTCGATCAGCCCCAGCATTTT
. TRBJ2-5 TRBV7-9 . CASSPKRWQQETQYF TGTGCCAGCAGCCCGAAAAGGTGGCAGCAAGAGACCCAGTACTTC
. TRBJ2-3 TRBV4-3 TRBD2 CASSQDQRGGGDTQYF TGCGCCAGCAGCCAAGACCAGCGGGGGGGCGGAGATACGCAGTATTTT
. TRBJ1-5 TRBV20-1 . CSARSQGNQPQHF TGCAGTGCTAGGTCACAGGGTAATCAGCCCCAGCATTTT
few TRBJ1-5 TRBV6-2/TRBV6-3 . CASTGRGLGNQPQHF TGTGCCAGCACCGGGCGGGGTTTGGGAAATCAGCCCCAGCATTTT
few TRBJ2-7 TRBV15 TRBD1 CATSRDPGTGGYEQYF TGTGCCACCAGCAGAGATCCCGGGACAGGGGGTTACGAGCAGTACTTC
few TRBJ1-1 TRBV19 . CASSIKRTGNTEAFF TGTGCCAGTAGTATCAAAAGGACGGGGAACACTGAAGCTTTCTTT
few TRBJ1-6 TRBV3-1 . CASTRRAGASPLHF TGTGCCAGCACCCGGAGGGCAGGGGCCTCACCCCTCCACTTT
many TRBJ2-5 TRBV5-1 . CASSSELGATQYF TGCGCCAGCAGCTCCGAGCTAGGGGCGACCCAGTACTTC
. TRBJ2-1 TRBV4-1 TRBD2 CASSRLAGISYNEQFF TGCGCCAGCAGCCGACTAGCGGGGATCTCCTACAATGAGCAGTTCTTC
. TRBJ2-3 TRBV7-3 . CARSSGADTQYF TGTGCCAGAAGCTCAGGCGCGGATACGCAGTATTTT
many TRBJ1-1 TRBV6-2/TRBV6-3 . CASTPDVVNTEAFF TGTGCCAGCACCCCCGACGTGGTGAACACTGAAGCTTTCTTT
. TRBJ2-6 TRBV5-1 TRBD1 CASSSRDSTNVLTF TGCGCCAGCAGCTCCCGGGACAGCACCAACGTCCTGACTTTC
many TRBJ2-1 TRBV4-1 . CASSQEFGRAKQFF TGCGCCAGCAGCCAAGAGTTCGGCAGGGCGAAGCAGTTCTTC
. TRBJ2-7 TRBV19 TRBD2 CASSIITSGAQYEQYF TGTGCCAGTAGTATTATCACTAGCGGGGCTCAATACGAGCAGTACTTC
. TRBJ2-1 TRBV15 TRBD1 CATRTDRGSYNEQFF TGTGCCACCAGGACCGACAGGGGTTCCTACAATGAGCAGTTCTTC
few TRBJ2-5 TRBV3-1 . CASSWGVAQIPTETQYF TGTGCCAGCAGCTGGGGGGTAGCCCAGATCCCCACGGAGACCCAGTACTTC
many TRBJ2-1 TRBV7-3 . CASSLNQGISYNEQFF TGTGCCAGCAGCTTAAATCAGGGCATCTCCTACAATGAGCAGTTCTTC
. TRBJ2-3 TRBV5-1 TRBD2 CASSFLASGGSTDTQYF TGCGCCAGCAGTTTTCTGGCTAGCGGGGGGTCCACAGATACGCAGTATTTT
. TRBJ1-3 TRBV15 . CATSRDLPGSASSGNTIYF TGTGCCACCAGCAGAGATCTCCCAGGCTCAGCGAGCTCTGGAAACACCATATATTTT
. TRBJ2-1 TRBV7-3 . CASSPRGGTLNEQFF TGTGCCAGCAGCCCCCGCGGCGGGACCTTGAATGAGCAGTTCTTC
. TRBJ1-3 TRBV30 . CAWSVLRGTGNTIYF TGTGCCTGGAGTGTACTACGGGGGACTGGAAACACCATATATTTT
many TRBJ1-2 TRBV3-1 . CASSHALYGYTF TGTGCCAGCAGCCACGCGCTCTATGGCTACACCTTC
few TRBJ2-7 TRBV4-1 TRBD1 CASSHPRGTGNNEQYF TGCGCCAGCAGCCACCCCCGGGGGACAGGGAACAACGAGCAGTACTTC
few TRBJ1-1 TRBV18 . CASFILGVTEAFF TGTGCCAGCTTTATTCTGGGGGTCACTGAAGCTTTCTTT
. TRBJ1-1 TRBV20-1 . CSARGGGGRVWLDTEAFF TGCAGTGCTAGAGGTGGAGGGGGAAGAGTATGGCTGGACACTGAAGCTTTCTTT
. TRBJ1-1 TRBV12-3/TRBV12-4 . CASSGRLTEAFF TGTGCCAGCAGTGGTCGGCTCACTGAAGCTTTCTTT
. TRBJ1-5 TRBV12-3/TRBV12-4 TRBD1 CASSLGTGANQPQHF TGTGCCAGCAGCCTAGGGACAGGGGCAAATCAGCCCCAGCATTTT
. TRBJ1-1 TRBV7-3 TRBD1 CASSLVDRASGAEAFF TGTGCCAGCAGCCTGGTGGACAGGGCGTCGGGTGCTGAAGCTTTCTTT
. TRBJ2-3 TRBV9 TRBD2 CASSDRLGGLAATDTQYF TGTGCCAGCAGCGACCGCCTAGGGGGACTAGCGGCGACAGATACGCAGTATTTT
few TRBJ1-2 TRBV3-1 TRBD1 CASGSRDRGLLRYTF TGTGCCAGCGGCTCCCGGGACAGGGGGCTGTTGCGGTACACCTTC
few TRBJ2-3 TRBV20-1 TRBD1 CSAWTGGMGTDTQYF TGCAGTGCTTGGACAGGGGGCATGGGCACAGATACGCAGTATTTT
many TRBJ2-1 TRBV5-1 . CASSLDSGGVDEQFF TGCGCCAGCAGCTTGGATAGTGGTGGCGTCGATGAGCAGTTCTTC
. TRBJ2-5 TRBV5-6 TRBD1 CASSLRDRGETQYF TGTGCCAGCAGCTTAAGGGACAGGGGAGAGACCCAGTACTTC
few TRBJ1-1 TRBV5-1 . CASSREGQGEAFF TGCGCCAGCAGCCGAGAGGGGCAGGGGGAAGCTTTCTTT
few TRBJ2-7 TRBV5-5 . CASSPDRRAEQYF TGTGCCAGCAGCCCGGATCGCAGGGCCGAGCAGTACTTC
. TRBJ2-3 TRBV12-3/TRBV12-4 . CASSGSGRTDTQYF TGTGCCAGCAGCGGATCGGGACGAACAGATACGCAGTATTTT
. TRBJ2-5 TRBV7-9 TRBD2 CASSATSGGETQYF TGTGCCAGCAGCGCCACTAGCGGGGGAGAGACCCAGTACTTC
. TRBJ1-2 TRBV6-6 . CASSYSDGYTF TGTGCCAGCAGTTACTCGGATGGCTACACCTTC
few TRBJ2-5 TRBV20-1 . CSARQQETQYF TGCAGTGCTAGACAGCAAGAGACCCAGTACTTC